The 27 T cell receptor beta chains given below trace back to one sample, sequenced in a study of blood T cells in healthy people across ages. Through a sample-barcoded 5' primer and a J-beta primer mix, a second PCR was run for roughly 7 to 12 cycles. MiXCR was run by TCRdb on the 5' RACE reads, yielding one entry per CDR3 protein. The table includes 700,000 or so distinct CDR3 sequences, around 43% detected once. The source material was blood. These receptors were obtained from a man at least 80 years old in good health.

The table lists this clonotype with a few counts. The chain uses TRBV7-2 and TRBJ2-7; D is unclear. Trimming removed 0 bases at V and 3 bases at J, with 15 bases between. The CDR3 covers 16 residues. Per germline, CDR1 SGHTA and CDR2 FQGNSA. The CDR3 loop is CASSLAPSIDVYEQYF. CDR3 coding DNA: TGTGCCAGCAGCTTAGCGCCGTCGATAGATGTCTACGAGCAGTACTTC.

The rearrangement uses TRBV3-1 and TRBJ2-7, with 8 bases fitting TRBD1. The CDR3 totals 15 residues. The V gene's germline CDR1 is LGHDT and CDR2 YNNKEL (reference sequence). J was trimmed by 3 bases and V by 3 bases; bases with no gene match: 7. The CDR3, as DNA: TGTGCCAGCAGCCACTCCAGGACAGGGTTCTACGAGCAGTACTTC. It translates to CASSHSRTGFYEQYF.

J is TRBJ2-3 and V is TRBV7-7, with TRBD1 matching over 7 bases. After removal of 1 base from V and 4 bases from J, the junction contained 8 bases not matched to a gene. Germline CDR1 and CDR2: SSHAT and FNYEAQ (reference sequence). This CDR3 comprises 16 residues. The CDR3 spells CASSLGLKGAADTQYF. For the CDR3, the DNA is TGTGCCAGCAGCTTAGGGTTAAAGGGGGCCGCAGATACGCAGTATTTT.

V gene TRBV12-3 or TRBV12-4 combines with J gene TRBJ2-2, with TRBD2 identical over 8 bases. The CDR3 runs to 16 residues. The V gene end was trimmed by 2 bases and the J gene end by 6 bases; junction bases not matched to a gene: 8. CDR3 amino acids: CASSLLAGTDPGELFF. CDR3 DNA: TGTGCCAGCAGTTTATTAGCGGGGACGGACCCCGGGGAGCTGTTTTTT.

The CDR3 sequence: CASSTGTYEQYF. The CDR3 DNA is TGTGCCTCTAGTACCGGTACCTACGAGCAGTACTTC. The V call is TRBV6-5, the J call TRBJ2-7; no clear D gene. The V gene lost 11 bases and the J gene lost 2 bases, with 13 bases spanning the gap. Germline V lookup: CDR1 MNHEY, CDR2 SVGAGI. There are 12 residues in the CDR3.

This clonotype came up once. CDR3 sequence: CASSQGGGGYNEQFF. The CDR3 DNA sequence: TGTGCCAGCAGCCAGGGGGGGGGGGGGTACAATGAGCAGTTCTTC. V is TRBV3-1 and J is TRBJ2-1; 7 bases are shared with TRBD2. V shed 3 bases and J 4 bases; nucleotides not matched to a gene: 6. Germline CDR1 reads LGHDT; CDR2 reads YNNKEL (reference sequence). CDR3 length equals 15 residues.

This clonotype was detected a few times. This sequence joins TRBV7-2 and TRBJ2-1, with 7 bases matching TRBD2. The CDR3 is 14 amino acids. Germline CDR1 is SGHTA and CDR2 is FQGNSA. V gave up 6 bases and J gave up 4 bases; unmatched junction bases: 6. This CDR3 is CASRKGLPYNEQFF. The CDR3, as DNA: TGTGCCAGCAGAAAGGGACTACCTTACAATGAGCAGTTCTTC.

In its sample, this clonotype was seen a few times. This chain joins TRBV20-1 and TRBJ2-7; D is unclear. The V gene's germline CDR1 is DFQATT and CDR2 SNEGSKA (reference sequence). There are 12 residues in the CDR3. V was cut by 6 bases and J by 0 bases, with 9 bases left in between. CDR3 coding DNA: TGCAGTGCACCAAGGGCCTCCTACGAGCAGTACTTC. This encodes CSAPRASYEQYF.

CDR3 protein: CSVAGTSSYNEQYF. CDR3 DNA: TGCAGCGTAGCCGGGACTAGCTCCTACAATGAGCAGTACTTC. The chain recombines TRBV29-1 with TRBJ2-1, with TRBD2 identical over 9 bases. The J call may be in error: the DNA end matches TRBJ2-7 better. Germline CDR1 reads SQVTM; CDR2 reads ANQGSEA. This CDR3 is built from 14 residues.

As for this clonotype: Mismatch with germline at one junction end may stem from a read error. V is TRBV7-7 and J is TRBJ2-1; 8 bases are shared with TRBD1. Germline CDR1 and CDR2: SSHAT and FNYEAQ (reference sequence). This CDR3 has 14 amino acids. The DNA for the CDR3 is TGTGCTAGCAGCCCGGGACAGGAATACAATGAGCAGTTCTTC. Translated: CASSPGQEYNEQFF.

The chain employs TRBV2 and TRBJ2-1; TRBD1 aligns across 7 bases. The germline gives CDR1 SNHLY, CDR2 FYNNEI. V gave up 7 bases and J gave up 10 bases; unmatched junction bases: 13. The CDR3 length is 14 residues. CDR3 in amino acids: CASKTDRVAQEQFF. CDR3 in DNA: TGTGCCAGCAAAACCGACAGGGTAGCCCAAGAGCAGTTCTTC. Supplemented by reference TRBV2 and TRBJ2-1, the full variable domain reads EPEVTQTPSHQVTQMGQEVILRCVPISNHLYFYWYRQILGQKVEFLVSFYNNEISEKSEIFDDQFSVERPDGSNFTLKIRSTKLEDSAMYFCASKTDRVAQEQFFGPGTRLTVL.

The V and J genes are TRBV12-3 or TRBV12-4 and TRBJ1-1; 9 bases fit TRBD1. The CDR3 contains 14 residues. J was trimmed by 4 bases and V by 5 bases; bases with no gene match: 5. CDR3 in amino acids: CASSTGGWSTEAFF. The CDR3 coding sequence is TGTGCCAGCAGTACAGGGGGCTGGAGCACTGAAGCTTTCTTT.

The rearrangement links TRBV7-2 to TRBJ2-1, with 7 nucleotides matching TRBD2. V shed 5 bases, J shed 0 bases, and the junction held 7 bases outside the gene matches. CDR3 length equals 16 residues. CDR1 is SGHTA, CDR2 FQGNSA, per germline. The CDR3 DNA follows: TGTGCCAGCAGCCTACGGGCGGGGGACTCCTACAATGAGCAGTTCTTC. Its protein is CASSLRAGDSYNEQFF.

V gene TRBV20-1 combines with J gene TRBJ2-1, with 7 bases fitting TRBD2. The V segment lost 1 base and the J segment 4 bases; nucleotides outside the gene matches: 7. Germline V gene data show CDR1 as DFQATT and CDR2 as SNEGSKA (reference sequence). CDR3 length equals 15 residues. CDR3 sequence: CSARVGLAEYNEQFF. DNA of the CDR3: TGCAGTGCTAGAGTTGGGCTAGCGGAGTACAATGAGCAGTTCTTC.

The chain carries TRBV30 and TRBJ2-6, with D possibly TRBD2 on 6 matching bases. CDR3 length equals 18 residues. The germline gives CDR1 GTSNPN, CDR2 SVGIG (reference sequence). Trimming stripped 1 base from V and 2 bases from J, with 18 bases between. CDR3 amino acids: CAWSDPPGEKPGANVLTF. The DNA of the CDR3 is TGTGCCTGGAGTGACCCTCCGGGAGAGAAACCTGGGGCCAACGTCCTGACTTTC.

This clonotype was detected only a few times. This chain connects TRBV5-1 to TRBJ2-1, with 7 bases fitting TRBD1. CDR3 size: 17 residues. The ends lost 7 bases at V and 3 bases at J; junction bases unmatched: 16. Germline loops: CDR1 SGHRS, CDR2 YFSETQ. The CDR3 DNA reads as TGCGCCAGCGACCTTACCCCGACAGGGCAATACTACAATGAGCAGTTCTTC. Translating gives CASDLTPTGQYYNEQFF.

CDR3 DNA sequence: TGTGCCAGCTCACCACAGGGGAGGAATGAGCAGTTCTTC. Its protein product is CASSPQGRNEQFF. V usage is TRBV18 and J usage is TRBJ2-1; D is perhaps TRBD2 (6 bases). The V and J ends lost 1 base and 7 bases respectively, with 8 bases between them. The CDR3 is made up of 13 amino acids. Germline CDR1 is KGHSH and CDR2 is LQKENI.

The rearrangement joins TRBV5-1 to TRBJ2-5, with 14 bases that match TRBD2. The length of the CDR3 is 16 residues. CDR1 and CDR2 from the germline V gene are SGHRS and YFSETQ. The trim removed 0 bases at V and 4 bases at J, leaving 2 bases unmatched. In DNA form, the CDR3 reads TGCGCCAGCAGCTTGGTGACTAGCGGGGGGGGAGAGACCCAGTACTTC. It yields the protein CASSLVTSGGGETQYF.

V gene TRBV6-5 combines with J gene TRBJ2-1; TRBD1 aligns across 10 bases. The CDR3 totals 15 residues. The ends lost 8 bases at V and 5 bases at J; junction bases unmatched: 9. Germline-derived CDR1 and CDR2 are MNHEY and SVGAGI. CDR3 in amino acids: CASRGDRGRNNEQFF. CDR3 bases: TGTGCCAGCCGCGGAGACAGGGGGCGAAACAATGAGCAGTTCTTC.

The chain is built from TRBV4-2 and TRBJ2-5; no firm D call. V lost 0 bases and J 4 bases, leaving 12 bases between the germline ends. The length of the CDR3 is 15 residues. The germline CDR1 and CDR2 sequences are LGHNA and YNFKEQ. The CDR3 loop is CASSQDPRPGETQYF. CDR3 DNA sequence: TGTGCCAGCAGCCAAGACCCCCGTCCCGGAGAGACCCAGTACTTC.

At least ten counts were recorded for this clonotype. The CDR3 DNA is TGCAGTGGGACTAGCTCCTATAATTCACCCCTCCACTTT. It is translated as CSGTSSYNSPLHF. The chain recombines TRBV20-1 with TRBJ1-6; no firm D call. Trimming removed 7 bases from V and 0 bases from J, with 7 bases in between. The CDR3 runs to 13 residues. Germline lookup yields CDR1 DFQATT and CDR2 SNEGSKA (reference sequence).

The chain carries TRBV20-1 and TRBJ1-5, with a possible D match to TRBD1 (6 bases). Germline-derived CDR1 and CDR2 are DFQATT and SNEGSKA (reference sequence). The CDR3 sequence is 16 residues long. V lost 3 bases and J 7 bases, leaving 22 bases between the germline ends. For the CDR3, the DNA is TGCAGTGCTAGTCACCCAAAGCAGGGGAAGGGACAGCCCCAGCATTTT. Translating it yields CSASHPKQGKGQPQHF.

The chain joins TRBV20-1 to TRBJ2-1; D may be TRBD1 (8 bases). CDR3 size: 18 residues. CDR1 DFQATT and CDR2 SNEGSKA come from the germline V gene (reference sequence). Between the trimmed V and J ends, which lost 0 bases and 5 bases, there was a span of 23 bases. In DNA, the CDR3 is TGCAGTGCTAGAGATCCTCGCAGGGGGCTCAGCGGGAACAATGAGCAGTTCTTC. It is translated as CSARDPRRGLSGNNEQFF.

The rearrangement uses TRBV6-1 and TRBJ1-5; D unresolved. Trimming removed 7 bases from V and 4 bases from J, with 17 bases in between. CDR1 and CDR2 (germline): MNHNS, SASEGT. The CDR3 has 15 amino acids. The CDR3 nucleotides are TGTGCCAGCAAAGGGAACCAAATGGGAAATCAGCCCCAGCATTTT. Its translation: CASKGNQMGNQPQHF.

Ten or more counts support this clonotype. J is TRBJ2-7 and V is TRBV9; D ambiguous. Germline V gene sequence: CDR1 SGDLS, CDR2 YYNGEE. The CDR3 totals 15 residues. Trimming took 0 bases from V and 2 from J, leaving 12 bases between them. The CDR3 loop is CASSVATTGTYEQYF. The CDR3 DNA sequence: TGTGCCAGCAGCGTAGCAACGACGGGTACCTACGAGCAGTACTTC.

This clonotype was seen a few times. This sequence joins TRBV20-1 and TRBJ2-3, with D tentatively TRBD2 (6 bases). Trimming stripped 3 bases from V and 7 bases from J, with 8 bases between. CDR1 is DFQATT, CDR2 SNEGSKA, per germline (reference sequence). The CDR3 length is 11 residues. The CDR3 DNA reads TGCAGTGCTAGCCTAGCGAATACGCAGTATTTT. Translated: CSASLANTQYF.

This clonotype was counted a few times. V usage is TRBV5-1 and J usage is TRBJ2-3; D is ambiguous. The germline V gene has CDR1 SGHRS and CDR2 YFSETQ. This CDR3 comprises 15 residues. Trimming shortened V by 0 bases and J by 6 bases, and 14 bases separated the two germline ends. The CDR3 region has the DNA TGCGCCAGCAGCTTGGCCACAACACCGGCGGATACGCAGTATTTT. Translation: CASSLATTPADTQYF. The whole variable domain, remainder taken from reference TRBV5-1 and TRBJ2-3, is KAGVTQTPRYLIKTRGQQVTLSCSPISGHRSVSWYQQTPGQGLQFLFEYFSETQRNKGNFPGRFSGRQFSNSRSEMNVSTLELGDSALYLCASSLATTPADTQYFGPGTRLTVL.